These T cell receptor beta chains were read from a single sample in a study of OX40 agonist ivuxolimab in advanced cancers. Assay: immunoSEQ multiplex PCR; the TCRdb copy retains only in-frame clones and omits some. The sample shows about 21,000 clones, about four fifths of them seen only once. Sequenced here: CD4+ or CD8+ T cells sorted from blood, sampled in a trial of the OX40 agonist ivuxolimab. Every receptor here comes from an adult with an advanced solid tumor such as melanoma, head and neck, liver or kidney cancer. The CDR3 runs from the conserved cysteine through the conserved F or W. Fields, in order: V gene, J gene, CDR3 protein.

>TRBV6-5|TRBJ2-2
CASSYSIGVQTGELFF
>TRBV28|TRBJ2-3
CASSWGITSAAQYF
>TRBV2|TRBJ1-5
CASSEGGQGNQPQHF
>TRBV29-1|TRBJ2-2
CSVPTSGGTGELFF
>TRBV30|TRBJ1-6
CAWSPPYSPLHF
>TRBV5-5|TRBJ1-1
CASSLDRGLSTEAFF
>TRBV6-1|TRBJ1-2
CASSQLGGTPYGYTF
>TRBV7-6|TRBJ2-7
CASSAGPSGSLYEQYF
>TRBV28|TRBJ1-6
CASSPTGTANSPLHF
>TRBV27|TRBJ2-2
CASSSGTRAGELFF
>TRBV28|TRBJ1-2
CASQFRWTKDYGYTF
>TRBV30|TRBJ2-7
CAWSTGWYEQYF
>TRBV27|TRBJ2-1
CASSSLLVGSSYNEQFF
>TRBV30|TRBJ1-3
CAWNPGAGNTIYF
>TRBV11-2|TRBJ2-1
CASRAHGYLYNEQFF
>TRBV9|TRBJ2-1
CASSQRGQGLNEQFF
>TRBV7-9|TRBJ2-1
CASSLRADEQFF
>TRBV4-1|TRBJ2-1
CASSREGVINNEQFF
>TRBV27|TRBJ1-5
CASTSFDRGTMSNQPQHF
>TRBV11-2|TRBJ2-7
CASSSGAGLEQYF
>TRBV2|TRBJ1-2
CASTQQTGALGYTF
>TRBV7-9|TRBJ1-1
CASSLEYRATEAFF